The 14 T cell receptor beta chains listed next were all sequenced from one sample in a study of T cells expressing NK-cell markers. TCRdb reprocessed the 5' RACE reads, with one entry per CDR3 protein and no DNA. Its table lists 550,000 to 600,000 distinct CDR3 sequences. The sample comprised blood T cells: a sorted CD56 or NKG2C T cell subset, CD4+ or CD8+ T cells, or bulk PBMC T cells (not recorded which). The receptors derive from a young man in good health.

V and J are TRBV4-2 and TRBJ2-1. Per the germline V gene, CDR1 is LGHNA and CDR2 is YNFKEQ. This CDR3 region has 13 residues. CDR3 protein: CASSQSDRNEQFF.

CDR3 sequence: CASRPIAGLSSYEQYF. The J gene is TRBJ2-7, the V gene TRBV27; TCRdb names TRBD2, which stays unverified in the absence of DNA. The CDR3 sequence is 16 residues long. Per the germline V gene, CDR1 is MNHEY and CDR2 is SMNVEV (reference sequence).

The chain joins TRBV5-1 to TRBJ2-5; the TCRdb call, TRBD1, lacks DNA for checking. The CDR3 is made up of 16 amino acids. CDR1 SGHRS and CDR2 YFSETQ come from the germline V gene. CDR3 in amino acids: CASSLAGQGLGETQYF.

The CDR3 sequence: CASSHSGTQQYF. The chain couples TRBV6-5 to TRBJ2-7. The CDR3 covers 12 residues. Germline loops: CDR1 MNHEY, CDR2 SVGAGI.

The rearrangement joins TRBV6-8 to TRBJ1-6; TCRdb selects TRBD1, and the lack of DNA leaves this call unchecked. This CDR3 comprises 17 residues. Per germline, CDR1 MNHGY and CDR2 SAAAGT. The CDR3 region is CASAYVPPGQGLSPLHF.

This sequence joins TRBV4-2 and TRBJ2-2; TCRdb's D call of TRBD1 is untestable without DNA. CDR1 is LGHNA, CDR2 YNFKEQ, per germline. The CDR3 covers 15 residues. This chain's CDR3 is CASSQVGVNTGELFF.

J is TRBJ2-4 and V is TRBV28; checking the TCRdb D call of TRBD2 is not possible without DNA. Germline V gives CDR1 MDHEN, CDR2 SYDVKM. The CDR3 spans 15 residues. The chain's CDR3 is CASTTRALAKNIQYF.

This sequence joins TRBV12-3 or TRBV12-4 and TRBJ1-3. The CDR3 is made up of 13 amino acids. The CDR3: CASSSQSRHTIYF.

The chain joins TRBV12-3 or TRBV12-4 to TRBJ2-2; TCRdb proposes TRBD1, but this gene call is untestable without DNA. The CDR3 sequence is 15 residues long. The CDR3 reads CASSFDRGRIGELFF.

The genes are TRBV20-1 and TRBJ2-2; as DNA is missing, the TRBD1 call by TCRdb cannot be tested. Germline V gene data show CDR1 as DFQATT and CDR2 as SNEGSKA (reference sequence). The length of the CDR3 is 14 residues. CDR3 region: CSADRGLGAGELFF.

The chain joins TRBV4-2 to TRBJ2-7; TCRdb's D call of TRBD2 is untestable without DNA. The CDR3 loop spans 17 amino acids. The V gene's germline CDR1 is LGHNA and CDR2 YNFKEQ. This chain's CDR3 is CASSREALAGGPGEQYF.

The chain carries TRBV11-1 and TRBJ2-3; TCRdb reports TRBD2, a call that lacks DNA to check it against. Germline CDR1 and CDR2: SGHAT and FQDESV (reference sequence). This CDR3 is 13 amino acids long. The CDR3: CASSPKTSGRAYF.

The rearrangement uses TRBV15 and TRBJ1-5; with no DNA, the TCRdb D assignment of TRBD1 cannot be verified. This CDR3 is 17 amino acids long. Per germline, CDR1 LNHNV and CDR2 YYDKDF (reference sequence). CDR3 sequence reads: CATSRGRGAPGNQPQHF.

This chain uses TRBV7-6 with TRBJ2-2; lacking DNA, the TRBD1 call made by TCRdb goes unchecked. The CDR3 spans 16 residues. Germline V gene lookup returns CDR1 SGHVS and CDR2 FNYEAQ. The CDR3 protein is CASSLELEGVTGELFF.